Following are 22 T cell receptor beta chains from one sample sequenced in a study of regulatory T cells in long-lasting Graves disease (TCRdb year 2021). The time point tag for this specimen amounts to: newly diagnosed GD, antithyroid drugs for less than 3 months. RNA was extracted from PBMCs in TRIzol for both TCR sequencing and RNA sequencing. The library was built by means of multiplex PCR. Instrument used: Illumina HiSeq 4000. iRepertoire HTBI primers and Arm-PCR amplification of CDR3 regions were used to construct TCR beta libraries. TCRdb reworked the public reads: Q25 trimming with fastp, MiXCR clone assembly, productive beta chains retained. CDR3 protein duplicates are merged, each entry listing the most common genes and DNA. The sample table lists under 300,000 distinct CDR3 sequences, about 17% of them with a count of one. Together, the top ten hold around 13% of the sample. The same sample was also studied in work on T cells in Graves' hyperthyroidism and ophthalmopathy.

This specimen consisted of peripheral blood mononuclear cells (PBMCs), obtained at new diagnosis, from a patient treated with antithyroid drugs. These receptors were collected from a young woman with Graves disease. Donor details come from another sample of the same person, matched by shared clones.

This clonotype has at least ten counts. V is TRBV12-3 or TRBV12-4 and J is TRBJ2-5, with 9 bases identical to TRBD2. V shed 3 bases and J 1 base; nucleotides not matched to a gene: 9. The CDR3 is 17 residues long. The CDR3 DNA follows: TGTGCCAGCAGTTTGGGCGTGCTAGCGGGGCCCCAAGAGACCCAGTACTTC. Residues: CASSLGVLAGPQETQYF.

This clonotype has at least ten counts. Its ends do not fully match the called genes, so a read error is possible. J is TRBJ2-1 and V is TRBV5-1; D call uncertain. Germline assignment: CDR1 SGHRS and CDR2 YFSETQ. The CDR3 is 13 amino acids. The CDR3 is CASSLIGYNEQFF. The DNA of the CDR3 is TGTGCCAGCAGCTTAATTGGCTACAATGAGCAGTTCTTC.

This clonotype was recorded many times. The chain joins TRBV2 to TRBJ1-4, with D possibly being TRBD1 (5 bases). The ends were cut back, 6 bases at V and 3 bases at J, with 11 bases in the middle. Germline loops: CDR1 SNHLY, CDR2 FYNNEI. The CDR3 has 14 residues. CDR3 amino acids: CASSQGAANEKLFF. CDR3 nucleotide sequence: TGTGCCAGCAGCCAGGGAGCGGCTAATGAAAAACTGTTTTTT.

This clonotype has a handful of counts. The gene calls are TRBV29-1 and TRBJ1-4; weak D call: TRBD1 (6 bases). With 4 bases removed from V and 8 bases from J, the gap between germline ends came to 17 bases. This CDR3 is built from 14 residues. The germline V gene has CDR1 SQVTM and CDR2 ANQGSEA. CDR3 nucleotide sequence: TGCAGCGTTGCAGGGGCGCCCACCCACGAAAAACTGTTTTTT. It translates to CSVAGAPTHEKLFF.

Many counts were recorded for this clonotype. This chain joins TRBV10-3 and TRBJ1-1; unclear D gene. The CDR3 is made up of 13 amino acids. Germline V gives CDR1 ENHRY, CDR2 SYGVKD. V gave up 0 bases and J gave up 3 bases, with 5 bases separating them. The CDR3 here is CAISESSHTEAFF. CDR3 bases: TGTGCCATCAGTGAGTCGTCCCACACTGAAGCTTTCTTT.

The chain is built from TRBV30 and TRBJ2-5; possibly TRBD1 for D (5 bases). There are 12 residues in the CDR3. V lost 2 bases and J lost 4, with 8 bases in between. Germline CDR1 GTSNPN, CDR2 SVGIG (reference sequence). This CDR3 is CAWSIRGETQYF. The CDR3 bases are TGTGCCTGGAGTATAAGGGGAGAGACCCAGTACTTC.

In this sample, this clonotype turned up many times. The gene calls are TRBV28 and TRBJ1-4; unclear D gene. The CDR3 runs 13 residues. CDR1 is MDHEN and CDR2 is SYDVKM in the germline V gene. Trimming pared 8 bases from V and 3 bases from J, leaving 10 bases between. The CDR3 DNA reads as TGTGCCAGCTTAGGAGGGTCTAATGAAAAACTGTTTTTT. As protein: CASLGGSNEKLFF.

V and J are TRBV14 and TRBJ2-2, with D uncertain. The germline CDR1 and CDR2 sequences are SGHDN and FVKESK. The V end lost 1 base, the J end lost 5 bases, and 2 bases lay between the germline ends. This CDR3 spans 12 amino acids. The CDR3 loop is CASSQGTGELFF. DNA for the CDR3: TGTGCCAGCAGCCAAGGAACCGGGGAGCTGTTTTTT.

The sample holds many counts of this clonotype. The rearrangement links TRBV6-8 to TRBJ1-4; a possible D gene is TRBD1 (5 bases). V was pared by 9 bases and J by 8 bases, with 19 bases between. The CDR3 length is 14 residues. The germline V gene encodes CDR1 MNHGY and CDR2 SAAAGT. The CDR3 DNA reads as TGTGCCAGAGACCCCGGGACGGCGAGGGAAAAACTGTTTTTT. Translation gives CARDPGTAREKLFF.

This clonotype was picked up many times. This chain links TRBV3-1 with TRBJ1-2; D is possibly TRBD1 (5 bases). Germline V gene data show CDR1 as LGHDT and CDR2 as YNNKEL (reference sequence). The CDR3 has 13 residues. Trimming took 1 base from V and 8 from J, leaving 11 bases between them. The CDR3 DNA is TGTGCCAGCAGCCAAGGGGGGATGCGGGGCTACACCTTC. It codes for CASSQGGMRGYTF.

This clonotype was seen ten or more times. The V gene is TRBV19, the J gene TRBJ2-1; 11 bases agree with TRBD2. The CDR3 spans 15 residues. V gave up 6 bases and J gave up 2 bases; unmatched junction bases: 3. CDR1 LNHDA and CDR2 SQIVND come from the germline V gene (reference sequence). DNA for the CDR3: TGTGCCAGTAGGACTAGCGGGGCAACCTACAATGAGCAGTTCTTC. As protein: CASRTSGATYNEQFF.

A word on this clonotype: A far larger clone is a single base away, which makes a read error likely. This chain links TRBV11-2 with TRBJ1-5, with TRBD1 identical over 7 bases. After removal of 5 bases from V and 7 bases from J, the junction contained 5 bases not matched to a gene. Germline CDR1 and CDR2: SGHAT and FQNNGV. The CDR3 is 13 residues long. The CDR3, as DNA: TGTGCCAGCAGCCAAGGGGGCTGGCAGCCCCAGCATTTT. Its translation is CASSQGGWQPQHF.

This clonotype was seen a few times. The chain is built from TRBV5-1 and TRBJ1-2; D not resolved. Germline-derived CDR1 and CDR2 are SGHRS and YFSETQ. The V end lost 2 bases, the J end lost 6 bases, and 14 bases lay between the germline ends. The CDR3 has 14 residues. CDR3: CASSFRRPADGYTF. The CDR3 coding sequence is TGCGCCAGCAGCTTTCGACGCCCTGCGGATGGCTACACCTTC.

A word on this clonotype: This sequence is one base from a far larger clone and is likely a read error. The V gene is TRBV20-1, the J gene TRBJ2-5; D is ambiguous. Near its end, the DNA agrees better with TRBJ2-1, so the J call may be wrong. CDR3 length: 15 amino acids. Germline V CDR1 and CDR2: DFQATT, SNEGSKA (reference sequence). CDR3 nucleotide sequence: TGCAGTGCTAGAGATTCGGCCCTACCCTACAATGAGCAGTTCTTC. This gives the protein CSARDSALPYNEQFF.

This clonotype was recorded at least ten times. This rearrangement joins TRBV12-5 to TRBJ2-1; D might be TRBD2 (5 bases). CDR3 size: 11 residues. Trimming took 9 bases from V and 5 from J, leaving 8 bases between them. Germline V gives CDR1 LGHNT, CDR2 FRNRAP. The CDR3 spells CASGVHNEQFF. CDR3 DNA sequence: TGTGCTAGCGGGGTCCACAATGAGCAGTTCTTC.

This clonotype was picked up many times. Germline is not matched at one junction end, which may reflect a read error. CDR3 sequence: CASSWGQGTEAFF. As DNA, the CDR3 is TGTGCCAGCAGTTGGGGACAGGGGACTGAAGCTTTCTTT. The rearrangement uses TRBV5-1 and TRBJ1-1; 10 nucleotides align to TRBD1. The CDR3 consists of 13 residues. The germline V gene encodes CDR1 SGHRS and CDR2 YFSETQ. The full variable domain, rest sourced from reference TRBV5-1 and TRBJ1-1, is KAGVTQTPRYLIKTRGQQVTLSCSPISGHRSVSWYQQTPGQGLQFLFEYFSETQRNKGNFPGRFSGRQFSNSRSEMNVSTLELGDSALYLCASSWGQGTEAFFGQGTRLTVV.

This clonotype was recorded at least ten times. The chain joins TRBV20-1 to TRBJ2-5; tentative D call: TRBD1 (6 bases). Trimming took 1 base from V and 1 from J, leaving 13 bases between them. The CDR3 runs 15 residues. Germline CDR1 DFQATT, CDR2 SNEGSKA (reference sequence). Here the CDR3 reads CSARAPQGIQETQYF. In nucleotides, the CDR3 is TGCAGTGCTAGAGCCCCCCAGGGGATCCAAGAGACCCAGTACTTC.

V gene TRBV19 combines with J gene TRBJ1-1; 9 bases line up with TRBD1. CDR3 size: 15 residues. The V and J ends lost 6 bases and 2 bases, in that order; junction bases with no gene match: 7. CDR1 LNHDA and CDR2 SQIVND come from the germline V gene (reference sequence). This CDR3 is CASRIQGAPNTEAFF. The CDR3, as DNA: TGTGCCAGTAGGATACAGGGGGCCCCTAACACTGAAGCTTTCTTT.

At least ten counts were recorded for this clonotype. The J gene is TRBJ1-1, the V gene TRBV3-1, with D perhaps TRBD1 (6 bases). V gave up 0 bases and J gave up 2 bases, with 13 bases separating them. The CDR3 covers 16 residues. In germline, CDR1 is LGHDT, CDR2 YNNKEL (reference sequence). CDR3 in amino acids: CASSQDLGGVNTEAFF. The CDR3 bases are TGTGCCAGCAGCCAAGATCTAGGGGGGGTAAACACTGAAGCTTTCTTT.

CDR3 nucleotide sequence: TGCGCCAGCAGTGATGGCGGGGGGGGAAATGAGCAGTTCTTC. This encodes CASSDGGGGNEQFF. V is TRBV10-1 and J is TRBJ2-1; 9 positions match TRBD2. Germline-derived CDR1 and CDR2 are WNHNN and SYGVQD (reference sequence). V shed 3 bases and J 7 bases; nucleotides not matched to a gene: 4. CDR3 length: 14 amino acids.

This clonotype was seen more than once but under ten times. The chain employs TRBV18 and TRBJ1-1, with D perhaps TRBD1 (5 bases). Deletions cut 6 bases from V and 1 base from J, with 21 bases between. The germline V gene has CDR1 KGHSH and CDR2 LQKENI. CDR3 length: 17 amino acids. CDR3 nucleotide sequence: TGTGCCAGCTCCCTAAGACAGTCACCATCATGGAACACTGAAGCTTTCTTT. Protein sequence: CASSLRQSPSWNTEAFF.

This chain joins TRBV19 and TRBJ2-2; D remains ambiguous. V was trimmed by 7 bases and J by 5 bases, leaving 11 bases between them. The germline gives CDR1 LNHDA, CDR2 SQIVND (reference sequence). The CDR3 length is 13 residues. CDR3 DNA: TGTGCCAGTAATCTTCTGGGGACCGGGGAGCTGTTTTTT. Encoded protein: CASNLLGTGELFF.